One and the same sample provided the 24 T cell receptor beta chains below, sequenced in a study of shared clonotypes between healthy human individuals. Generated by immunoSEQ multiplex PCR, the TCRdb table keeps only in-frame clones and is missing some. The table shows over a million clones, with 98% occurring only once. Input material: naive CD4+ T cells sorted from blood. Indicated subset: CD45RA+ positively selected. The receptors shown here come from a man aged 25-45 years in good health.

This chain connects TRBV9 to TRBJ2-3, with 8 bases lining up with TRBD2. This CDR3 region has 14 residues. Trimming removed 2 bases from V and 5 bases from J; junction bases left unmatched: 4. Germline CDR1 is SGDLS and CDR2 is YYNGEE. The DNA for the CDR3 is TGTGCCAGCAGCGTTAGCGGGACGGGAGATACGCAGTATTTT. Translated, it gives CASSVSGTGDTQYF.

The chain joins TRBV5-4 to TRBJ2-7; D unclear. Germline CDR1 SGHNT, CDR2 YYREEE (reference sequence). This CDR3 region has 15 residues. The V end was cut by 0 bases, the J end by 0 bases, with 10 bases between. CDR3 nucleotide sequence: TGTGCCAGCAGCTTGGGCGTTGGGAACTCCTACGAGCAGTACTTC. This translates into CASSLGVGNSYEQYF.

The chain recombines TRBV10-3 with TRBJ1-1, with D unresolved. CDR1 is ENHRY and CDR2 is SYGVKD in the germline V gene. This CDR3 has 14 residues. V lost 0 bases, J lost 11 bases, and 16 bases lay in between. This CDR3 is CAISESVGPQEAFF. The CDR3 nucleotides are TGTGCCATCAGTGAGTCCGTCGGGCCTCAAGAGGCTTTCTTT.

The rearrangement uses TRBV5-1 and TRBJ2-1, with 12 bases lining up with TRBD2. J lost 3 bases, V lost 2 bases, and 3 bases had no gene match. The germline V gene has CDR1 SGHRS and CDR2 YFSETQ. This CDR3 has 16 residues. The CDR3 bases are TGCGCCAGCAGCTTACGGACTAGCGGGGACTACAATGAGCAGTTCTTC. This codes for CASSLRTSGDYNEQFF. The entire variable domain, with the rest obtained from reference TRBV5-1 and TRBJ2-1, is as follows: KAGVTQTPRYLIKTRGQQVTLSCSPISGHRSVSWYQQTPGQGLQFLFEYFSETQRNKGNFPGRFSGRQFSNSRSEMNVSTLELGDSALYLCASSLRTSGDYNEQFFGPGTRLTVL.

V and J are TRBV18 and TRBJ1-4; D possibly corresponds to TRBD1 (5 bases). Trimming cost V 1 base and J 8 bases, with 14 bases left between them. This CDR3 has 15 amino acids. Germline CDR1 is KGHSH and CDR2 is LQKENI. The CDR3 nucleotides are TGTGCCAGCTCACCACATCCCCAGGGTGGGGAAAAACTGTTTTTT. It translates to CASSPHPQGGEKLFF.

The rearrangement uses TRBV7-2 and TRBJ1-4; TRBD1 might be the D (6 bases). The V gene lost 2 bases and the J gene lost 0 bases, with 10 bases spanning the gap. Germline V gives CDR1 SGHTA, CDR2 FQGNSA. This CDR3 spans 16 amino acids. The CDR3 nucleotides are TGTGCCAGCAGCTTAACTCGGACAGCAACTAATGAAAAACTGTTTTTT. Residues: CASSLTRTATNEKLFF.

About this clone: The same CDR3 is also encoded by other DNA sequences in this sample. The V gene is TRBV18, the J gene TRBJ2-1, with 9 bases matching TRBD1. Per the germline V gene, CDR1 is KGHSH and CDR2 is LQKENI. With 1 base clipped from V and 1 base from J, the junction kept 2 bases outside the gene matches. This CDR3 spans 16 amino acids. The CDR3 protein is CASSPLGTGSYNEQFF. Written as DNA, the CDR3 is TGTGCCAGCTCACCACTCGGGACAGGGTCCTACAATGAGCAGTTCTTC. Full variable domain (missing parts from reference TRBV18 and TRBJ2-1): NAGVMQNPRHLVRRRGQEARLRCSPMKGHSHVYWYRQLPEEGLKFMVYLQKENIIDESGMPKERFSAEFPKEGPSILRIQQVVRGDSAAYFCASSPLGTGSYNEQFFGPGTRLTVL.

The chain links TRBV11-1 to TRBJ2-2, with 9 nucleotides matching TRBD1. V lost 5 bases to trimming and J lost 3 bases; unmatched junction nucleotides: 4. Germline V gene data show CDR1 as SGHAT and CDR2 as FQDESV (reference sequence). The CDR3 runs to 15 residues. As DNA, the CDR3 is TGTGCCAGCAGCGCGGGACAGGGAGACACCGGGGAGCTGTTTTTT. Protein product: CASSAGQGDTGELFF.

CDR3 region: CASSFWTAQLVTQYF. CDR3 in DNA: TGTGCCAGCAGCTTCTGGACAGCGCAATTGGTGACCCAGTACTTC. The chain couples TRBV5-5 to TRBJ2-5, with D maybe TRBD1 (6 bases). Trimming left V 2 bases short and J 7 bases short, with 18 bases between. The CDR3 runs to 15 residues. CDR1 is SGHKS, CDR2 YYEKEE, per germline (reference sequence).

The chain joins TRBV19 to TRBJ2-6; no reliable D call. V was pared by 2 bases and J by 4 bases, with 6 bases between. This CDR3 is built from 14 residues. The germline V gene encodes CDR1 LNHDA and CDR2 SQIVND (reference sequence). CDR3 coding DNA: TGTGCCAGTAGTATACGAACCGGGGCCAACGTCCTGACTTTC. It encodes CASSIRTGANVLTF.

V usage is TRBV6-6 and J usage is TRBJ2-7, with 10 bases that match TRBD1. This CDR3 is built from 16 residues. J gave up 4 bases and V 6 bases, and 12 bases lay outside the gene matches. Germline V gene data show CDR1 as MNHNY and CDR2 as SVGAGI (reference sequence). CDR3 in DNA: TGTGCCAGCAGACCTGGACCGGGACAGGGGTCATACGAGCAGTACTTC. Protein sequence: CASRPGPGQGSYEQYF.

This rearrangement joins TRBV5-4 to TRBJ2-7, with 9 nucleotides matching TRBD1. The V gene end was trimmed by 0 bases and the J gene end by 1 base; junction bases not matched to a gene: 2. Germline V lookup: CDR1 SGHNT, CDR2 YYREEE (reference sequence). This CDR3 has 15 amino acids. The CDR3 loop reads CASSLEGQGSYEQYF. The DNA of the CDR3 is TGTGCCAGCAGCTTGGAGGGACAGGGATCCTACGAGCAGTACTTC.

A single count supports this clone. The chain is built from TRBV9 and TRBJ1-4; unclear D gene. There are 16 residues in the CDR3. V lost 3 bases to trimming and J lost 7 bases, with 19 bases between them. Germline V CDR1 and CDR2: SGDLS, YYNGEE. CDR3 DNA sequence: TGTGCCAGCAGCGCCTACGCGACGCCGACCGGTGAAAAACTGTTTTTT. Encoded protein: CASSAYATPTGEKLFF.

V is TRBV29-1 and J is TRBJ2-1; 9 nucleotides agree with TRBD2. Germline values: CDR1 SQVTM, CDR2 ANQGSEA. The CDR3 runs 15 residues. Unmatched junction bases numbered 4, after V lost 3 bases and J lost 1 base. The CDR3 DNA reads as TGCAGCGTTGATATGGCGGGAGGGTCCTACAATGAGCAGTTCTTC. It specifies CSVDMAGGSYNEQFF.

The V call is TRBV7-9, the J call TRBJ1-2, with D perhaps TRBD1 (6 bases). The CDR3 contains 17 residues. Germline V CDR1 and CDR2: SEHNR, FQNEAQ (reference sequence). Trimming took 3 bases from V and 2 from J, leaving 19 bases between them. Written as DNA, the CDR3 is TGTGCCAGCAGCTTGGTTCCCCAGGGGATGGCCAACTATGGCTACACCTTC. Protein sequence: CASSLVPQGMANYGYTF.

The CDR3 protein is CASSETRTGETQYF. The CDR3 DNA reads as TGTGCCAGCAGTGAAACACGGACCGGGGAGACCCAGTACTTC. The chain joins TRBV6-1 to TRBJ2-5; D is unresolved. The V gene lost 2 bases and the J gene lost 5 bases, with 12 bases spanning the gap. This CDR3 comprises 14 residues. Germline loops: CDR1 MNHNS, CDR2 SASEGT.

The chain is built from TRBV5-1 and TRBJ1-4; D is perhaps TRBD1 (5 bases). V was shortened by 0 bases and J by 4 bases, with 10 bases between the two germline ends. This CDR3 has 15 residues. The V gene's germline CDR1 is SGHRS and CDR2 YFSETQ. As DNA, the CDR3 is TGCGCCAGCAGCTTGGGTCCAGGGATTAATGAAAAACTGTTTTTT. Its translation: CASSLGPGINEKLFF.

The chain recombines TRBV19 with TRBJ2-7; D unclear. V was pared by 5 bases and J by 7 bases, with 15 bases between. Per the germline V gene, CDR1 is LNHDA and CDR2 is SQIVND (reference sequence). The CDR3 length is 13 residues. The CDR3 region has the DNA TGTGCCAGTAGTGCGAGATTAAGCTTGGAGCAGTACTTC. Translated: CASSARLSLEQYF. Full variable domain (rest looked up from reference TRBV19 and TRBJ2-7): DGGITQSPKYLFRKEGQNVTLSCEQNLNHDAMYWYRQDPGQGLRLIYYSQIVNDFQKGDIAEGYSVSREKKESFPLTVTSAQKNPTAFYLCASSARLSLEQYFGPGTRLTVT.

V is TRBV28 and J is TRBJ1-4; 7 positions match TRBD1. The CDR3 consists of 16 residues. The ends lost 2 bases at V and 5 bases at J; junction bases unmatched: 8. In germline, CDR1 is MDHEN, CDR2 SYDVKM. CDR3: CASSLPGQDLNEKLFF. The CDR3 bases are TGTGCCAGCAGTTTACCCGGACAGGATTTAAATGAAAAACTGTTTTTT.

This rearrangement joins TRBV28 to TRBJ1-1, with a tentative D call TRBD1 (6 bases). V was pared by 4 bases and J by 3 bases, with 18 bases between. This CDR3 spans 16 amino acids. CDR1 MDHEN and CDR2 SYDVKM come from the germline V gene. The CDR3: CASSWNFMGADTEAFF. CDR3 in DNA: TGTGCCAGCAGTTGGAACTTTATGGGGGCGGACACTGAAGCTTTCTTT.

This chain joins TRBV6-5 and TRBJ2-5; D ambiguous. Trimming pared 4 bases from V and 3 bases from J, leaving 6 bases between. There are 12 residues in the CDR3. Looked up from germline, CDR1 is MNHEY and CDR2 is SVGAGI. The CDR3 sequence is CASSSLEETQYF. The CDR3 DNA follows: TGTGCCAGCAGTTCCTTAGAAGAGACCCAGTACTTC.

V gene TRBV10-1 combines with J gene TRBJ2-2; TRBD2 agrees at 10 bases. CDR3 length equals 17 residues. Germline loops: CDR1 WNHNN, CDR2 SYGVQD (reference sequence). With V trimmed by 1 base and J by 6 bases, 8 bases remained unmatched. CDR3 sequence (DNA): TGCGCCAGCAGTGAGTGTAAGGGAAGCGGGAGGGCCGGGGAGCTGTTTTTT. Encoded protein: CASSECKGSGRAGELFF.

The chain recombines TRBV28 with TRBJ2-1, with a tentative D call TRBD2 (6 bases). The CDR3 consists of 16 residues. V was pared by 6 bases and J by 7 bases, with 22 bases between. From germline, CDR1 is MDHEN and CDR2 SYDVKM. The CDR3 loop reads CASSPGIGSAPNEQFF. As DNA, the CDR3 is TGTGCCAGCAGCCCCGGGATCGGGAGTGCGCCAAATGAGCAGTTCTTC.

J is TRBJ2-2 and V is TRBV2; D unclear. CDR3 length: 14 residues. Trimming left V 7 bases short and J 5 bases short, with 14 bases between. Per the germline V gene, CDR1 is SNHLY and CDR2 is FYNNEI. In DNA form, the CDR3 reads TGTGCCAGCACACCGGTCCACATAACCGGGGAGCTGTTTTTT. Protein product: CASTPVHITGELFF.